This TCR beta chain is from a study of graft-versus-host responses after intestinal transplantation. Study in general: Each recipient received a multivisceral, liver-intestinal, or isolated intestinal graft. Induction using anti-thymocyte globulin, followed by tacrolimus and steroids for 2 to 4 years, was given to all recipients.

Measured with immunoSEQ multiplex PCR; TCRdb has only the in-frame clones, and not every one. The sample shows about 71,000 clones, 90% of them seen only once. V lost 0 bases and J 9 bases, leaving 17 bases between the germline ends. The CDR3 has 16 amino acids. From germline, CDR1 is MGHRA and CDR2 YSYEKL. Of note for this clone: The antigen remains undetermined.

This chain joins TRBV4-1 and TRBJ2-2, with D tentatively TRBD1 (6 bases). Sequencing used unstimulated CD8+ T cells sorted from spleen or lymph node cells, obtained before intestinal transplant. This receptor was obtained from a human donor who received an intestinal transplant. The CDR3 spells CASSQDPGVGWRELFF. As DNA, the CDR3 is TGCGCCAGCAGCCAAGACCCAGGGGTAGGCTGGAGGGAGCTGTTTTTT.